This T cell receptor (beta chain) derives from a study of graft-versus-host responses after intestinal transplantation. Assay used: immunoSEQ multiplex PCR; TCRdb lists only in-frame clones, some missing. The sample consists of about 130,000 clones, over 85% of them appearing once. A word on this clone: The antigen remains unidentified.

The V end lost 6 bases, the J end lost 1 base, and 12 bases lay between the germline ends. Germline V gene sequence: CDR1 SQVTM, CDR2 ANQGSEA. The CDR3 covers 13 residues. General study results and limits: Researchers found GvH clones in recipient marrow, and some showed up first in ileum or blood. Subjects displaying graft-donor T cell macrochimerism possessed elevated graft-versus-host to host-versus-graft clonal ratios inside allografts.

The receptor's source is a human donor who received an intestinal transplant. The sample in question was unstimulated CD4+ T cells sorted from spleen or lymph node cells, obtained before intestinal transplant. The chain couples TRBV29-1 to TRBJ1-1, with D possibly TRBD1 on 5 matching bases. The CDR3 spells CSVGTFENTEAFF. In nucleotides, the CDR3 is TGCAGCGTCGGGACCTTCGAGAACACTGAAGCTTTCTTT.